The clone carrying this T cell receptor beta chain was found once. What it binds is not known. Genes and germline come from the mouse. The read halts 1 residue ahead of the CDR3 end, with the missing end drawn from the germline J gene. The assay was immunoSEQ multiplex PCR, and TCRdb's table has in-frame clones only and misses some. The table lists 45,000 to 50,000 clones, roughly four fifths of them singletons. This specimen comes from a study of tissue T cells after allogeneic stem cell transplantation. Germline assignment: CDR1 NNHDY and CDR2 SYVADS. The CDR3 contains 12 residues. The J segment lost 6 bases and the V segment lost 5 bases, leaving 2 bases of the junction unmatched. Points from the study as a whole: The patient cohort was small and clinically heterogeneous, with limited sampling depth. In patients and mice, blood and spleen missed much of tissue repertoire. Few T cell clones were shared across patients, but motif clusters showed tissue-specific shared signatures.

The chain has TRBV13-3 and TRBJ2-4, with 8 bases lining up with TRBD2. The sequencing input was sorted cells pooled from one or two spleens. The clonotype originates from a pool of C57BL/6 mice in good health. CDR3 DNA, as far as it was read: TGTGCCAGCAGGGGGGGGCGCAACACCTTGTAC. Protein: CASRGGRNTLY. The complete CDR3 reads CASRGGRNTLYF.